This T cell receptor (beta chain) was recovered during a study of T-cell memory formation after mild COVID-19 (dated by TCRdb to about 2021). With regard to the full study: TCR sequence clusters from the two donors were found to be largely donor specific. Two young, previously healthy adult volunteers made up the cohort, one male and one female. T-cell clones expanding and contracting after mild COVID-19 in two donors were tracked by longitudinal TCRalpha and TCRbeta repertoire sequencing. Broader findings and caveats from the paper: Contracting CD4+ clones appeared mostly in the CM and EM memory subsets, whereas CD8+ clones were enriched in EMRA. SARS-CoV-2 specificity was not confirmed for the second-wave clones peaking on day 37. The detection of some responding clones in pre-infection memory suggests that pre-existing cross-reactive memory T cells joined the SARS-CoV-2 response. Only a couple of mild cases were covered by the study, and larger cohorts that include severe cases with pre-infection samples were considered necessary. Balanced CD4/CD8 phenotypes were observed for clones contracting from day 15 to 85, whereas a bias towards CD4+ was observed for a second wave of clones expanding from day 15 to 37.

A note on this clonotype: The clone's antigen remains unknown. One base away there is no much larger clone; base qualities are not given.

Ficoll-Paque density gradient centrifugation was used to isolate PBMCs. V is shortened by 3 bases, J by 4 bases, and the region joining them spans 12 bases. The CDR3 goes from the cysteine to the phenylalanine over 14 residues. Kept here is only the CDR3 DNA, which spans 42 bases and is read in frame from base 1. CDR1 and CDR2 (MNHEY, SMNVEV) derive from the germline V gene (reference sequence). Sequencer: Illumina NovaSeq 6000. cDNA libraries for TCRalpha and TCRbeta were prepared by 5'RACE using constant-segment primers, with sample barcodes and unique molecular identifiers added. Trizol reagent was used to extract RNA from every sample. Library amplification was performed in two PCR steps, and a second sample barcode and Illumina TruSeq adapters were introduced in the second step. Libraries were sequenced on an Illumina NovaSeq with 2 x 150 bp paired-end reads. The original pipeline was this. Reads were demultiplexed and collapsed into UMI-guided consensus sequences with migec v1.2.7. With mixcr v2.1.11, UMI consensuses were aligned to TRA and TRB V and J templates and assembled into clonotypes. A clonotype was counted as expanded or contracted only when both edgeR and NoisET called the clonotype significant, with the noise models trained on biological replicates. For edgeR calls, the cutoffs were a false discovery rate-adjusted p below 0.01 and a log2 fold-change threshold of 1. As an exploratory analysis of dynamics, max-normalized trajectories of the 1000 most abundant clonotypes were examined with PCA combined with hierarchical clustering. Separately sequenced CD4+ and CD8+ repertoires were used to assign the CD4 or CD8 phenotype of responding clones. In TCRdb, the public reads were trimmed at Q25 with fastp and aligned with MiXCR, with productive beta chains retained. Every entry covers one CDR3 protein and lists the most common genes and DNA from its rows. The V and J calls follow TCRdb's processing rather than the paper's. This sample comprises 450,000 or so distinct CDR3 sequences, roughly 25% of them detected only once. Clones ranked in the top ten supply approximately 12% of the sample.

Recombination linked TRBV27 to TRBJ1-1; the D gene is unclear. The origin of this receptor is an adult woman who had mild COVID-19 (a few samples of this study predate the infection). The sample titles of this study are shuffled in the database, so cell type and time point are left out; the donor was told from shared clones. The sequencing sample was made of PBMCs or a T cell subset sorted from them (not recorded which). The CDR3 has the sequence CASSFQALSTEAFF. The nucleotides are TGTGCCAGCAGTTTCCAGGCTTTAAGCACTGAAGCTTTCTTT.